Listed below are T cell receptor beta chains from one sample, sequenced in a study of T cell repertoires in aging, cancer and after chemotherapy. MiXCR, run by TCRdb on the multiplex PCR reads, gives a single entry per CDR3 protein. There are thousands of distinct CDR3 sequences in the sample; about 35% occur only once, and around 5% lies in the top ten. Sequences were obtained from blood. The receptors originated from a human donor in good health. CDR3s include the opening cysteine and the closing phenylalanine or tryptophan. The D gene is left open where the match is weak.

d_gene,v_gene,j_gene,CDR3aa
-,TRBV12-3/TRBV12-4,TRBJ1-6,CASSLGQDNSPLHF
TRBD1,TRBV29-1,TRBJ2-7,CSGGTGQNEQYF
-,TRBV19,TRBJ2-5,CASSIASQQETQYF
TRBD1,TRBV19,TRBJ2-2,CASRGGDNPNTGELFF
-,TRBV6-1,TRBJ2-3,CASSEVYTDTQYF
-,TRBV30,TRBJ2-3,CASALGDTQYF
TRBD2,TRBV5-1,TRBJ2-7,CASSRSTSGGIYEQYF
-,TRBV7-2,TRBJ2-7,CASSFRRASYEQYF
TRBD1,TRBV7-2,TRBJ2-7,CASSRDRNYEQYF
-,TRBV7-2,TRBJ2-7,CASSLSGTYEQYF
-,TRBV11-1,TRBJ2-1,CASSWDTASKGHEQFF
-,TRBV29-1,TRBJ2-7,CSVEVNDSYEQYF
-,TRBV6-6,TRBJ2-1,CASSSGLSSSYNEQFF
-,TRBV27,TRBJ2-7,CASSLGGYEQYF
-,TRBV6-5,TRBJ2-5,CASSPERRQTQYF
TRBD1,TRBV19,TRBJ1-5,CASSISLKTGSNQPQHF
TRBD1,TRBV6-2/TRBV6-3,TRBJ2-7,CASSWVTGESEQYF
-,TRBV7-3,TRBJ2-1,CASSLTSEHNEQFF
TRBD1,TRBV5-4,TRBJ1-4,CASSLLGQGNEKLFF
TRBD2,TRBV19,TRBJ2-1,CASSSGGRVYNEQFF
-,TRBV7-2,TRBJ1-1,CASPKTGSNTEAFF
TRBD1,TRBV10-3,TRBJ2-1,CAITIPGQGDNEQFF
-,TRBV27,TRBJ2-7,CASRKPPFLWAEQYF
-,TRBV6-1,TRBJ2-2,CASSDWRSGTGELFF
-,TRBV7-9,TRBJ1-4,CASRELGTNEKLFF
-,TRBV6-1,TRBJ2-7,CAGERDKGMSYEQYF
-,TRBV12-3/TRBV12-4,TRBJ2-1,CASSPRTVYNEQFF
-,TRBV27,TRBJ1-5,CASSLRQGNQPQHF
TRBD2,TRBV29-1,TRBJ2-5,CSVRTSGGETQYF
TRBD1,TRBV7-9,TRBJ1-5,CASRTATPTGRAQPQHF
-,TRBV12-3/TRBV12-4,TRBJ1-1,CASSLIGNTEAFF
-,TRBV29-1,TRBJ2-7,CSVGGGHHYEQYF
-,TRBV6-1,TRBJ1-2,CASSYSQLDNYGYTF
-,TRBV19,TRBJ2-3,CASTPKGGGASDTQYF
-,TRBV5-3,TRBJ2-3,CARSWTGLGGGGWDTQYF
-,TRBV12-3/TRBV12-4,TRBJ2-3,CASSPKLALVQDTQYF
TRBD2,TRBV27,TRBJ2-3,CASTEQRGVTDTQYF
-,TRBV18,TRBJ2-2,CASSPRVASAGELFF
-,TRBV27,TRBJ1-2,CASSLGGLGGYTF
-,TRBV6-5,TRBJ2-6,CASSYHLASGANVLTF
-,TRBV6-5,TRBJ1-5,CASSVSKDQPQHF
TRBD1,TRBV6-6,TRBJ1-5,CASSYSSRGLQPQHF
-,TRBV29-1,TRBJ2-5,CSAQEDQETQYF
-,TRBV18,TRBJ1-2,CASSPQGFGHGYTF
-,TRBV18,TRBJ2-7,CASSSGAGTYEQYF
TRBD2,TRBV7-9,TRBJ2-3,CASSAGLAGYRTDTQYF